This T cell receptor beta chain originates from a study of technical replicates of blood from a few donors. The CDR3 has 15 residues. Trimming at V came to 6 bases and at J to 5 bases, leaving 9 bases not matched to a gene. Germline-derived CDR1 and CDR2 are LNHDA and SQIVND (reference sequence). Using immunoSEQ multiplex PCR, the repertoire was profiled, and TCRdb retains in-frame clones only, with some absent. Of about 58,000 clones detected, 91% appear once; the ten largest clones hold 3% to 5%. The origin of this receptor is a human donor in good health. Some clones in this sample may be carry-over from other donors' samples. The V gene is TRBV19, the J gene TRBJ1-2, with TRBD1 identical over 10 bases. Sequenced input: PBMCs. The CDR3 bases are TGTGCCAGTAGGACCAGACAGGGGGCGTGGTATGGCTACACCTTC. As protein: CASRTRQGAWYGYTF.